A selection of T cell receptor beta chains follows, all from one sample in a study of blood T cell repertoires in COVID-19. Generated by immunoSEQ multiplex PCR, the TCRdb table keeps only in-frame clones and is missing some. The sample records about 240,000 clones, around 86% being singletons. Sequences were obtained from peripheral blood. These receptors originate from an older woman with active or convalescent COVID-19. Both conserved end residues are part of each CDR3. Each record gives: V gene, J gene, D gene, clone size, CDR3 protein, CDR3 DNA. D genes are given only for firm matches. Rows may omit the clone size; those that give it use once, few, many or a size class.

>TRBV15|TRBJ2-7|.|.
CATSRDLTNYEQYF
TGTGCCACCAGCAGAGATTTGACAAACTACGAGCAGTACTTC
>TRBV19|TRBJ1-5|.|.
CASLPRAGNQPQHF
TGTGCCAGTCTACCCAGGGCGGGCAATCAGCCCCAGCATTTT
>TRBV7-8|TRBJ1-2|.|.
CASSFRSGSNYGYTF
TGTGCCAGCAGCTTCCGAAGTGGGAGTAACTATGGCTACACCTTC
>TRBV21-1|TRBJ2-1|.|.
CASSKDGVRGGDNEQFF
TGTGCCAGCAGCAAAGACGGGGTTCGAGGAGGAGACAATGAGCAGTTCTTC
>TRBV10-1|TRBJ2-1|.|.
CASSERRDFEQFF
TGCGCCAGCAGTGAACGCCGGGACTTTGAGCAGTTCTTC
>TRBV6-5|TRBJ1-3|TRBD1|once
CASSSDRFSGNTIYF
TGTGCCAGCAGTTCGGACAGGTTCTCTGGAAACACCATATATTTT
>TRBV6-5|TRBJ2-7|.|.
CASSSGTYEQYF
TGTGCCAGCAGTTCGGGGACCTACGAGCAGTACTTC
>TRBV19|TRBJ2-7|TRBD1|.
CASSGSPGQGNEQYF
TGTGCCAGTAGTGGGTCTCCGGGACAGGGTAACGAGCAGTACTTC
>TRBV7-2|TRBJ2-3|.|few
CASSLASADYTDTQYF
TGTGCCAGCAGCTTAGCCTCAGCGGATTACACAGATACGCAGTATTTT
>TRBV19|TRBJ2-7|TRBD2|few
CASSQDLRGGEQYF
TGTGCCAGTAGTCAAGATTTACGGGGGGGCGAGCAGTACTTC
>TRBV7-9|TRBJ1-1|TRBD1|.
CASSLGSLGDRGRNTEAFF
TGTGCCAGCAGCTTAGGGAGTCTGGGGGACAGGGGGCGGAACACTGAAGCTTTCTTT
>TRBV7-8|TRBJ2-5|TRBD2|.
CASSVTLAGGLETQYF
TGTGCCAGCAGCGTTACTCTAGCGGGGGGCCTGGAGACCCAGTACTTC
>TRBV19|TRBJ1-5|TRBD1|.
CASMDRGFDQPQHF
TGTGCCAGTATGGACAGGGGGTTTGATCAGCCCCAGCATTTT
>TRBV6-5|TRBJ1-1|TRBD1|few
CASRDRRERAFF
TGTGCCAGCAGGGACAGGCGCGAGAGGGCTTTCTTT
>TRBV19|TRBJ1-5|.|.
CASSNYGELQHF
TGTGCCAGTAGTAATTACGGTGAGCTCCAGCATTTT
>TRBV7-3|TRBJ2-3|.|few
CASSPAGRGPTDTQYF
TGTGCCAGCAGCCCCGCGGGGCGGGGGCCCACAGATACGCAGTATTTT
>TRBV27|TRBJ2-1|.|.
CASSKWGDNEQFF
TGTGCCAGCAGTAAGTGGGGAGACAATGAGCAGTTCTTC
>TRBV11-1|TRBJ2-7|TRBD1|.
CASTGQVDLSEQYF
TGTGCCAGCACCGGACAGGTGGATCTCTCCGAGCAGTACTTC
>TRBV3-1/TRBV3-2|TRBJ2-3|TRBD2|.
CASSQNSGGTDTQYF
TGTGCCAGCAGCCAAAATAGCGGGGGCACAGATACGCAGTATTTT
>TRBV2|TRBJ2-2|.|.
CASKGHRNTGELFF
TGTGCCAGCAAAGGACATAGGAACACCGGGGAGCTGTTTTTT
>TRBV6-5|TRBJ2-3|TRBD2|.
CASSRTSGGTDTQYF
TGTGCCAGCAGTCGGACTAGCGGGGGCACAGATACGCAGTATTTT
>TRBV5-1|TRBJ2-7|TRBD1|.
CASSLPGQGSHEQYF
TGCGCCAGCAGCTTGCCGGGACAGGGAAGCCACGAGCAGTACTTC
>TRBV28|TRBJ2-4|TRBD2|.
CASSRGAGGRGNIQYF
TGTGCCAGCAGCCGAGGAGCGGGGGGTCGAGGTAACATTCAGTACTTC
>TRBV27|TRBJ2-2|.|few
CASSYLVGPTGELFF
TGTGCCAGCAGTTACCTGGTGGGGCCCACCGGGGAGCTGTTTTTT
>TRBV18|TRBJ1-4|TRBD1|.
CASSPRAPGGEKLFF
TGTGCCAGCTCACCACGTGCCCCAGGGGGCGAAAAACTGTTTTTT
>TRBV6-2/TRBV6-3|TRBJ2-3|TRBD2|once
CASSYSLAGASTDTQYF
TGTGCCAGCAGTTACTCGCTAGCGGGGGCTAGCACAGATACGCAGTATTTT
>TRBV30|TRBJ1-4|.|.
CAWSVGREGYEKLFF
TGTGCCTGGAGTGTAGGGCGGGAGGGGTATGAAAAACTGTTTTTT
>TRBV20-1|TRBJ2-5|.|.
CSARGGGLQETQYF
TGCAGTGCTCGTGGGGGGGGCCTGCAAGAGACCCAGTACTTC
>TRBV3-1/TRBV3-2|TRBJ1-2|.|.
CASSQGGHRSNHF
TGTGCCAGCAGCCAAGGTGGGCATCGGTCAAACCACTTC
>TRBV5-4|TRBJ2-5|TRBD2|.
CASRLASGGASETQYF
TGTGCCAGCAGGTTAGCTAGCGGGGGGGCATCAGAGACCCAGTACTTC
>TRBV19|TRBJ1-5|TRBD1|.
CASEGQGYQPQHF
TGTGCCTCCGAGGGACAGGGGTATCAGCCCCAGCATTTT
>TRBV7-2|TRBJ1-2|TRBD1|.
CASRPTGIRNGYTF
TGTGCCAGCAGGCCGACAGGGATTCGGAATGGCTACACCTTC
>TRBV6-6|TRBJ1-1|.|.
CASSPYTEAFF
TGTGCCAGCAGCCCGTACACTGAAGCTTTCTTT
>TRBV6-1|TRBJ1-2|.|.
CASSESLGQVGGYTF
TGTGCCAGCAGTGAATCACTTGGACAAGTGGGCGGCTACACCTTC
>TRBV11-1|TRBJ1-1|TRBD1|many
CASSRQGAGTEAFF
TGTGCCAGCAGCCGTCAGGGGGCGGGTACTGAAGCTTTCTTT
>TRBV6-2/TRBV6-3|TRBJ1-3|.|.
CASSRGGTAGDTIYF
TGTGCCAGCAGCCGAGGCGGAACGGCGGGGGACACCATATATTTT
>TRBV10-3|TRBJ2-3|.|few
CAISPPLRPGGTDTQYF
TGTGCCATCAGCCCCCCTCTCCGGCCAGGGGGCACAGATACGCAGTATTTT
>TRBV6-6|TRBJ1-6|TRBD1|.
CASSYGGQAYNSPLHF
TGTGCCAGCAGTTACGGGGGACAGGCTTATAATTCACCCCTCCACTTT
>TRBV6-5|TRBJ2-7|TRBD2|.
CASSYSGTSGYEQYF
TGTGCCAGCAGTTACTCAGGGACTAGCGGCTACGAGCAGTACTTC
>TRBV27|TRBJ1-2|.|once
CASSSYRANYGYTF
TGTGCCAGCAGTTCCTACCGTGCTAACTATGGCTACACCTTC
>TRBV24-1|TRBJ2-7|TRBD2|.
CATSDALDPGGEQYF
TGTGCCACCAGTGACGCCCTTGATCCGGGGGGCGAGCAGTACTTC
>TRBV5-1|TRBJ2-7|TRBD1|.
CASSLMGQGSSYEQYF
TGCGCCAGCAGCTTGATGGGACAGGGGTCCTCCTACGAGCAGTACTTC
>TRBV7-9|TRBJ2-3|TRBD2|.
CASSLSGDPDTQYF
TGTGCCAGCAGCTTAAGCGGGGACCCAGATACGCAGTATTTT
>TRBV2|TRBJ1-1|TRBD1|.
CASAQGGGPEAFF
TGTGCCAGCGCACAGGGGGGCGGACCTGAAGCTTTCTTT
>TRBV7-2|TRBJ1-2|TRBD1|.
CASSLTDRDGYTF
TGTGCCAGCAGCTTGACAGACAGGGACGGCTACACCTTC
>TRBV27|TRBJ2-2|TRBD1|.
CASSKGQLTGELFF
TGTGCCAGCAGTAAGGGACAGCTCACCGGGGAGCTGTTTTTT
>TRBV18|TRBJ1-4|.|many
CASSADRNEKLFF
TGTGCCAGCTCAGCAGACAGGAATGAAAAACTGTTTTTT
>TRBV6-5|TRBJ2-5|.|.
CASSSHPGETQYF
TGTGCCAGCAGTTCTCACCCGGGGGAGACCCAGTACTTC